These 3 T cell receptor beta chains were all obtained from the same sample, sequenced in a study of blood T cell repertoires in COVID-19. Clones were sequenced by immunoSEQ multiplex PCR, and TCRdb holds only the in-frame ones, with some missing. The table lists 150,000 to 200,000 clones, almost 80% of them singletons. Input material: peripheral blood. The receptors stem from a man aged 55-75 years with active or convalescent COVID-19.

The chain joins TRBV27 to TRBJ2-1, with 10 positions matching TRBD1. V shed 2 bases, J shed 7 bases, and the junction held 5 bases outside the gene matches. Germline-derived CDR1 and CDR2 are MNHEY and SMNVEV (reference sequence). The CDR3 is 15 amino acids. CDR3 nucleotide sequence: TGTGCCAGCAGTTTAGGGACAGGGGCTGGGAATGAGCAGTTCTTC. This translates into CASSLGTGAGNEQFF.

This clone appeared a single time. The rearrangement uses TRBV11-3 and TRBJ2-2, with TRBD2 matching 8 bases. V shed 5 bases, J shed 3 bases, and the junction held 5 bases outside the gene matches. Germline loops: CDR1 SGHNT, CDR2 YENEEA. This CDR3 has 15 amino acids. The CDR3 DNA follows: TGTGCCAGCAGCCGTACTAGCGGCGACACCGGGGAGCTGTTTTTT. Translated: CASSRTSGDTGELFF.

V and J are TRBV5-1 and TRBJ2-1; possibly TRBD2 for D (5 bases). The CDR3 loop spans 17 amino acids. Per the germline V gene, CDR1 is SGHRS and CDR2 is YFSETQ. V was trimmed by 2 bases and J by 3 bases, leaving 18 bases between them. CDR3 DNA: TGCGCCAGCAGCTTTGGCAAAAGAGGAGGTCTCTACAATGAGCAGTTCTTC. It is translated as CASSFGKRGGLYNEQFF.